This T cell receptor beta chain was found in a study of T cell changes during pregnancy in multiple sclerosis. V was pared by 0 bases and J by 5 bases, with 11 bases between. The CDR3 consists of 14 residues. The germline V gene has CDR1 SGHNT and CDR2 YYREEE (reference sequence). Using immunoSEQ multiplex PCR, the repertoire was profiled, and TCRdb retains in-frame clones only, with some absent. The data contain about 87,000 clones, 93% of them singletons. The chain recombines TRBV5-4 with TRBJ2-5; D uncertain. The material sequenced was peripheral blood, taken in the third trimester of pregnancy. The sequence was collected from a female donor in good health, enrolled as a control in a pregnancy study. The CDR3 here is CASSLAGTWETQYF. For the CDR3, the DNA is TGTGCCAGCAGCTTGGCCGGTACGTGGGAGACCCAGTACTTC.